Following are 15 T cell receptor beta chains from one sample sequenced in a study of CD8 T cells in Susac syndrome. Reverse transcription of roughly 0.5 to 1 ug RNA was carried out with random hexamers. TCRdb reanalysed the immunoSEQ multiplex PCR reads using MiXCR and keeps one entry per CDR3 protein. This table holds over 300,000 distinct CDR3 sequences, approximately 90% found once. The sample consisted of CD4+ T cells from PBMCs. These receptors all stem from a human donor with multiple sclerosis.

This sequence joins TRBV20-1 and TRBJ1-2; possible D gene TRBD1, 5 bases. Trimming pared 6 bases from V and 4 bases from J, leaving 12 bases between. The CDR3 runs to 12 residues. CDR1 and CDR2 (germline): DFQATT, SNEGSKA (reference sequence). The DNA of the CDR3 is TGCAGTGCGCGGGACCGCAGCTATGGCTACACCTTC. It translates to CSARDRSYGYTF.

The CDR3 loop is CASNRIFYEQYF. CDR3 in DNA: TGTGCCAGCAATAGGATTTTTTACGAGCAGTACTTC. The chain uses TRBV6-2 or TRBV6-3 and TRBJ2-7; D is undetermined. V dropped 7 bases and J dropped 4 bases, with 11 bases sitting between them. From germline, CDR1 is MNHEY and CDR2 SVGEGT. CDR3 size: 12 residues.

CDR3 region: CASSQARMGRAKNIQYF. DNA of the CDR3: TGTGCCAGCAGCCAAGCAAGAATGGGGCGAGCCAAAAACATTCAGTACTTC. The chain carries TRBV4-2 and TRBJ2-4, with TRBD1 as a possible D gene (5 bases). Trimming shortened V by 1 base and J by 0 bases, and 13 bases separated the two germline ends. The CDR3 is 17 amino acids. Germline values: CDR1 LGHNA, CDR2 YNFKEQ.

The CDR3 bases are TGTGCCAGCAGCCCAGAAGTCGCCGGAAACACCATATATTTT. As protein: CASSPEVAGNTIYF. This chain uses TRBV11-3 with TRBJ1-3; no reliable D call. The V gene's germline CDR1 is SGHNT and CDR2 YENEEA. V was pared by 5 bases and J by 4 bases, with 12 bases between. The CDR3 has 14 amino acids.

This rearrangement joins TRBV10-2 to TRBJ1-3; D gene unclear. V dropped 8 bases and J dropped 2 bases, with 10 bases sitting between them. CDR1 and CDR2 (germline): WSHSY, SAAADI. The CDR3 runs 13 residues. The CDR3 is CASPEVPGNTIYF. CDR3 DNA: TGCGCCAGCCCCGAAGTACCTGGAAACACCATATATTTT.

The genes are TRBV19 and TRBJ1-2; 9 positions agree with TRBD1. The CDR3 covers 14 residues. Germline assignment: CDR1 LNHDA and CDR2 SQIVND (reference sequence). After removal of 6 bases from V and 7 bases from J, the junction contained 9 bases not matched to a gene. The CDR3 nucleotides read TGTGCCAGTAGCCGGGACAGGGACGCGCGTGGCTACACCTTC. Its translation: CASSRDRDARGYTF.

This clonotype occurred once. The chain carries TRBV7-9 and TRBJ1-3; D ambiguous. The CDR3 contains 15 residues. V was trimmed by 8 bases and J by 1 base, leaving 15 bases between them. Germline CDR1 and CDR2: SEHNR and FQNEAQ (reference sequence). CDR3 bases: TGTGCCAGCCTCCGAGGATCGACGTCTGGAAACACCATATATTTT. Protein product: CASLRGSTSGNTIYF. Together with reference TRBV7-9 and TRBJ1-3, the CDR3 gives the full variable domain: DTGVSQNPRHKITKRGQNVTFRCDPISEHNRLYWYRQTLGQGPEFLTYFQNEAQLEKSRLLSDRFSAERPKGSFSTLEIQRTEQGDSAMYLCASLRGSTSGNTIYFGEGSWLTVV.

V usage is TRBV30 and J usage is TRBJ1-4; D ambiguous. The germline V gene encodes CDR1 GTSNPN and CDR2 SVGIG (reference sequence). V dropped 2 bases and J dropped 4 bases, with 5 bases sitting between them. The length of the CDR3 is 12 residues. CDR3 sequence reads: CAWSRDNEKLFF. The CDR3 bases are TGTGCCTGGAGTAGGGATAATGAAAAACTGTTTTTT.

The genes are TRBV3-1 and TRBJ1-2; 9 bases line up with TRBD1. The V segment lost 1 base and the J segment 6 bases; nucleotides outside the gene matches: 9. Germline-derived CDR1 and CDR2 are LGHDT and YNNKEL (reference sequence). The CDR3 is made up of 16 amino acids. The CDR3 loop reads CASSQGLGQGSDGYTF. CDR3 DNA: TGTGCCAGCAGCCAAGGCCTGGGACAGGGATCAGATGGCTACACCTTC.

This clonotype was detected only once. The V call is TRBV19, the J call TRBJ2-7, with D possibly TRBD1 on 6 matching bases. V lost 9 bases and J lost 6, with 21 bases in between. Germline assignment: CDR1 LNHDA and CDR2 SQIVND (reference sequence). The CDR3 covers 14 residues. The DNA for the CDR3 is TGTGCCAGCCGCGCGACAGGTCCGTCCCGCGAGCAGTACTTC. Residues: CASRATGPSREQYF.

The rearrangement links TRBV20-1 to TRBJ2-5, with 7 bases that match TRBD2. Germline values: CDR1 DFQATT, CDR2 SNEGSKA (reference sequence). Trimming at V came to 2 bases and at J to 5 bases, leaving 11 bases not matched to a gene. The CDR3 has 15 amino acids. Here the CDR3 DNA reads TGCAGTGCTAGAAGGGCTAGCGGAGGACGGGAGACCCAGTACTTC. Translated: CSARRASGGRETQYF.

The chain couples TRBV9 to TRBJ2-3; D assignment may be TRBD1 or TRBD2 (5 bases each). V was cut by 1 base and J by 4 bases, with 10 bases left in between. This CDR3 has 14 residues. Per the germline V gene, CDR1 is SGDLS and CDR2 is YYNGEE. CDR3 sequence reads: CASSVSGSSDTQYF. In nucleotides, the CDR3 is TGTGCCAGCAGCGTATCAGGGAGCTCAGATACGCAGTATTTT.

This chain joins TRBV2 and TRBJ2-5; no clear D gene. Deletions cut 5 bases from V and 0 bases from J, with 7 bases between. Germline V CDR1 and CDR2: SNHLY, FYNNEI. This CDR3 is 13 amino acids long. This chain's CDR3 is CASSQLYQETQYF. The CDR3 coding sequence is TGTGCCAGCAGTCAGCTGTACCAAGAGACCCAGTACTTC.

V and J are TRBV30 and TRBJ2-1; D is tentatively TRBD1 or TRBD2 (6 bases each). Trimming removed 1 base at V and 4 bases at J, with 17 bases between. CDR3 length: 16 residues. Germline V gene lookup returns CDR1 GTSNPN and CDR2 SVGIG (reference sequence). The chain's CDR3 is CAWSATRGRDYNEQFF. The CDR3 coding sequence is TGTGCCTGGAGTGCTACCCGGGGGCGGGATTACAATGAGCAGTTCTTC.

The gene calls are TRBV5-1 and TRBJ2-7; tentative D call: TRBD2 (6 bases). Trimming pared 5 bases from V and 3 bases from J, leaving 18 bases between. The CDR3 loop spans 15 amino acids. Per germline, CDR1 SGHRS and CDR2 YFSETQ. CDR3: CASRLDPPGVYEQYF. The DNA for the CDR3 is TGCGCCAGCAGACTGGACCCCCCGGGAGTCTACGAGCAGTACTTC.